The present entry profiles one T cell receptor (beta chain) with its context. Its recognized antigen is unknown. Base qualities are missing; no much larger clone stands one base away. The sample is drawn from a study of T cell repertoires in cytomegalovirus infection (dated by TCRdb to the late 2010s). As for the study more broadly: Recently identified HLA-C-restricted CMV epitopes, whose presentation resists viral immunomodulation, were targeted by peptide stimulations together with well-studied HLA-B-restricted epitopes. Because public TCR beta signatures pointed to carriage of CMV infection together with the matching HLA type, the HLA type of each donor mattered for the analysis.

Sequencing took place on an Illumina HiSeq 1500. Clones were called with MiXCR by TCRdb after fastp trimmed the public reads at Q25, and only in-frame beta chains were retained. Each entry is one CDR3 protein sequence, shown with its most common DNA and genes. The sample table lists 450,000 to 650,000 distinct CDR3 sequences, approximately 40% of them with a count of one. The ten top clones hold about half of the sample. CDR1 and CDR2 were assigned from the germline V gene (reference sequence) as MNHEY and SMNVEV. V was cut back by 1 base and J by 1 base, leaving a gap of 7 bases between them. Its CDR3 holds 15 amino acids, cysteine through phenylalanine. Of all the DNA, just the CDR3 is kept, 45 bases in frame from base 1. In the paper's terms, the treatment or condition label means: in vitro stimulation with specific CMV peptide epitopes to enrich CMV-specific T cells. Findings and caveats that apply to the study as a whole: The ex vivo response was dominated by HLA-C-restricted CMV-specific TCR beta clonotypes, and the single most frequent clonotype in two of eight donors was supplied by these HLA-C-restricted clonotypes. Cumulative frequency of public TCR beta family members discriminated carriers of CMV infection plus the relevant HLA type in this cohort and an independent 352-donor cohort.

The chain is made from TRBV27 and TRBJ2-2; there is no confident call for the D gene. Sample: cultured PBMCs, taken from culture after CMV antigen stimulation. This clonotype was obtained from a human donor in good health (CMV status not recorded). Some clones in this sample may be carry-over from other donors' samples. The bases are TGTGCCAGCAGTTTATACTTCGAGAACACCGGGGAGCTGTTTTTT. It translates to CASSLYFENTGELFF.